This T cell receptor (beta chain) was recovered during a study of cytomegalovirus exposure and HLA in healthy donors. The PCR was carried out with 60 Vbeta primers and 13 Jbeta primers. Sequenced by immunoSEQ multiplex PCR; TCRdb stores in-frame clones only, minus some. The sample yields some 150,000 clones, 50% to 75% seen once. This clone was detected only once. Germline CDR1 reads SEHNR; CDR2 reads FQNEAQ (reference sequence). Trimming took 5 bases from V and 4 from J; bases not matched to a gene: 8. This CDR3 region has 17 residues. The receptor was derived from a woman aged 40 to 50 in good health and CMV-seronegative. Specimen: PBMCs. The chain is built from TRBV7-9 and TRBJ2-7, with 16 nucleotides matching TRBD2. DNA of the CDR3: TGTGCCAGCAGCCTGGGACTAGCGGGGGGGCGGAATTACGAGCAGTACTTC. Its translation is CASSLGLAGGRNYEQYF.